This T cell receptor (beta chain) was obtained from a study of blood T cells in healthy people across ages. A second roughly 6 to 12 cycle PCR used barcoded and J-beta primers. From the 5' RACE reads, TCRdb called clonotypes with MiXCR, one entry per CDR3 protein. The sample records approximately 1,700,000 distinct CDR3 sequences, roughly two fifths being singletons. The germline V gene has CDR1 LGHNA and CDR2 YSLEER. The CDR3 length is 17 residues. Trimming removed 0 bases from V and 3 bases from J, with 18 bases in between. The V call is TRBV4-3, the J call TRBJ2-7; D remains ambiguous. Sequenced input: blood. The clonotype originates from a human donor in good health. This chain's CDR3 is CASSQEVSTYSNYEQYF. The CDR3 nucleotides are TGCGCCAGCAGCCAAGAAGTATCGACTTACTCTAACTACGAGCAGTACTTC.